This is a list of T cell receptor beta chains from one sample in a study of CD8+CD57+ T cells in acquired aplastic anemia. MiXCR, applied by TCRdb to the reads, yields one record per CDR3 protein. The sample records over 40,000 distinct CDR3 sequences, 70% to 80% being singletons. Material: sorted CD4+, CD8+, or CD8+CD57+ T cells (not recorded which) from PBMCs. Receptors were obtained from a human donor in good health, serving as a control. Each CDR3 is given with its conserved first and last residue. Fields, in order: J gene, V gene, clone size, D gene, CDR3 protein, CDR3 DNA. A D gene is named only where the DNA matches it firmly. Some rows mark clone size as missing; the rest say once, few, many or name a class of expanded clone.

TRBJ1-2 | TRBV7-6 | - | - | CASGGQNYGYAF | TGTGCCAGCGGCGGACAGAACTATGGCTACGCCTTC
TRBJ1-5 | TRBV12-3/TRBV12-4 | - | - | CASSLAHGQPQHF | TGTGCCAGCAGTTTAGCCCACGGTCAGCCCCAGCATTTT
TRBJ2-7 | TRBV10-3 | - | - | CAISESGDRAGYEQYF | TGTGCCATCAGTGAGTCGGGGGATAGGGCAGGCTACGAGCAGTACTTC
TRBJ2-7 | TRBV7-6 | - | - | CASSSEWGYEQYF | TGTGCCAGCAGCTCTGAGTGGGGCTACGAGCAGTACTTC
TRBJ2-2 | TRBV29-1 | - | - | CSVEVRGGELFF | TGCAGCGTTGAGGTTAGGGGCGGGGAGCTGTTTTTT
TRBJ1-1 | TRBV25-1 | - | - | CASSEYTSLGGLGTEAFF | TGTGCCAGCAGTGAATATACTTCCCTCGGGGGGCTAGGAACTGAAGCTTTCTTT
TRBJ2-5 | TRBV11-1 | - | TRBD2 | CASSLPSGVDLETQYF | TGTGCCAGCAGCTTACCCAGCGGGGTTGATTTGGAGACCCAGTACTTC
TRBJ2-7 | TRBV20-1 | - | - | CSAQRRAAYEQYF | TGCAGTGCTCAAAGGAGAGCAGCCTACGAGCAGTACTTC
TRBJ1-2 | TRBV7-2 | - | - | CASSYDSQYGYTF | TGTGCCAGCAGTTACGACAGTCAATATGGCTACACCTTC
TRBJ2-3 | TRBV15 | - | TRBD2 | CATSRSRSGGTDTQYF | TGTGCCACCAGCAGATCCCGTAGCGGGGGCACAGATACGCAGTATTTT
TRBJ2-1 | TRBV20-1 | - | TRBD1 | CSAEQGNRQFF | TGCAGTGCTGAACAGGGGAATCGGCAGTTCTTC
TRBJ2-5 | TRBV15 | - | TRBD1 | CATSRDRGTGQGETQYF | TGTGCCACCAGCAGAGATAGGGGGACAGGCCAAGGGGAGACCCAGTACTTC
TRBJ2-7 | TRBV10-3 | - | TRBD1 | CAISEGQGVDEQYF | TGTGCCATCAGTGAGGGACAGGGTGTTGACGAGCAGTACTTC
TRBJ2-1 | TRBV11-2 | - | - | CASSHGEQFF | TGTGCCAGCAGCCACGGAGAGCAGTTCTTC
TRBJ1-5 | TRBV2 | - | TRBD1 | CASNNDRDIGQPQHF | TGTGCCAGCAACAACGACAGGGACATAGGACAGCCCCAGCATTTT
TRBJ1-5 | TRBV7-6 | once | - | CASSYNNQPQHF | TGTGCCAGCAGCTATAATAATCAGCCCCAGCATTTT
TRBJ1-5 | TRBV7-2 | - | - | CASSPFFNQPQHF | TGTGCCAGCAGCCCCTTCTTTAATCAGCCCCAGCATTTT